This T cell receptor beta chain was sequenced for a study of PD-1 blockade in classical Hodgkin lymphoma. Study information: Intravenous infusions of nivolumab 3 mg/kg reached patients every 2 weeks. Study conclusions and caveats: Possible causes of repertoire differences, disease activity or prior therapy, remain undefined. Newly diagnosed patients and complete responders had comparable diversity at baseline.

The V gene's germline CDR1 is LNHDA and CDR2 SQIVND (reference sequence). The CDR3 has 15 amino acids. The V gene lost 9 bases and the J gene lost 1 base, with 13 bases spanning the gap. Measured with immunoSEQ multiplex PCR; TCRdb has only the in-frame clones, and not every one. This sample has roughly 29,000 clones; around 79% occur once, and the top ten carry 0.57%. Time point in this sample: cycle 4 day 1 (C4D1), after less than 7 weeks of nivolumab. Each patient's relapse followed autologous stem cell transplantation, and brentuximab vedotin exposure varied. Magnetic negative selection was used to purify CD4+ T cells from PBMCs that had been thawed. This clone was recorded a few times. Its target is unknown.

This specimen consisted of CD4+ T cells from blood, obtained before the fourth cycle of nivolumab. The TCR sequence derives from a human donor with classical Hodgkin lymphoma. The rearrangement uses TRBV19 and TRBJ1-6; TRBD1 might be the D (5 bases). The CDR3 DNA reads TGTGCCAGCCGCTTTGGGACTTCCTATAATTCACCCCTCCACTTT. Protein: CASRFGTSYNSPLHF.